The rows below give T cell receptor beta chains drawn from one sample of a study of tumor and adjacent non-tumor tissue in lung cancer. TCRdb reanalysed the multiplex PCR reads using MiXCR and keeps one entry per CDR3 protein. Counted here are under 250,000 distinct CDR3 sequences, 60% to 75% occurring once; the ten biggest clones make up 20% to 25%. Specimen: lung tumor tissue. The receptors stem from a man in his fifties or sixties with non-small cell lung cancer. Each CDR3 is given with its conserved first and last residue. The order of the fields is J gene, V gene, clone size, D gene, CDR3 protein, CDR3 DNA. The D gene is left open where the match is weak. The size field is filled for only some rows; it gives once, few, many or a size class.

j_call: TRBJ2-3; v_call: TRBV5-5; clone_size: -; d_call: -; cdr3_aa: CASSLEGASTHTQYF; cdr3_nt: TGTGCTAGTAGCTTGGAGGGGGCCAGCACACATACGCAGTATTTT
j_call: TRBJ1-5; v_call: TRBV11-3; clone_size: -; d_call: -; cdr3_aa: CASSSLRRERGGTDTQHF; cdr3_nt: TGTGCCAGCAGCTCCCTCCGTAGGGAGCGGGGGGGCACAGATACGCAGCATTTT
j_call: TRBJ2-2; v_call: TRBV12-3/TRBV12-4; clone_size: few; d_call: TRBD1; cdr3_aa: CASSLIRTGEGTGELFF; cdr3_nt: TGTGCCAGCAGTCTTATTCGGACAGGGGAAGGCACCGGGGAGCTGTTTTTT
j_call: TRBJ2-7; v_call: TRBV11-2; clone_size: -; d_call: TRBD1; cdr3_aa: CASRSPGQGVLEHYF; cdr3_nt: TGTGCCAGCAGGTCCCCGGGACAGGGGGTTTTGGAACATTACTTC
j_call: TRBJ1-1; v_call: TRBV10-1; clone_size: -; d_call: TRBD1; cdr3_aa: CASTESTGMNTEAFF; cdr3_nt: TGCGCCAGCACTGAATCGACAGGGATGAACACTGAAGCTTTCTTT
j_call: TRBJ2-1; v_call: TRBV11-2; clone_size: -; d_call: -; cdr3_aa: CASSLRAGPYNEQLF; cdr3_nt: TGTGCCAGCAGCTTACGGGCAGGGCCTTACAATGAGCAGCTCTTC
j_call: TRBJ2-1; v_call: TRBV11-2; clone_size: -; d_call: -; cdr3_aa: CASSLESSWQNEQFF; cdr3_nt: TGTGCCAGTAGCTTAGAATCTAGCTGGCAGAATGAGCAGTTCTTC
j_call: TRBJ1-1; v_call: TRBV20-1; clone_size: -; d_call: -; cdr3_aa: CRSRDLNTEAFF; cdr3_nt: TGCAGGTCGCGAGATTTGAACACTGAAGCTTTCTTT
j_call: TRBJ2-5; v_call: TRBV5-1; clone_size: -; d_call: -; cdr3_aa: CASSRGLQETQYF; cdr3_nt: TGCGCCAGCAGCCGAGGACTGCAAGAGACCCAGTACTTC
j_call: TRBJ1-1; v_call: TRBV20-1; clone_size: few; d_call: TRBD1; cdr3_aa: CSARDLRTGTEAFF; cdr3_nt: TGCAGTGCTAGAGATCTAAGGACAGGGACTGAAGCTTTCTTT
j_call: TRBJ1-5; v_call: TRBV5-6; clone_size: few; d_call: -; cdr3_aa: CASGWGTAGPQHF; cdr3_nt: TGTGCCAGCGGGTGGGGGACCGCCGGGCCCCAGCATTTT
j_call: TRBJ2-7; v_call: TRBV5-6; clone_size: few; d_call: TRBD1; cdr3_aa: CASSALTGAYEQYF; cdr3_nt: TGTGCCAGCAGCGCTCTAACAGGGGCCTACGAGCAGTACTTC
j_call: TRBJ1-5; v_call: TRBV20-1; clone_size: many; d_call: -; cdr3_aa: CSARRGSNQPQHF; cdr3_nt: TGCAGTGCTAGGCGAGGTAGCAATCAGCCCCAGCATTTT
j_call: TRBJ2-2; v_call: TRBV11-1; clone_size: -; d_call: -; cdr3_aa: CASTLECYGELFF; cdr3_nt: TGTGCCAGCACCTTAGAATGCTACGGGGAGCTGTTTTTT
j_call: TRBJ2-7; v_call: TRBV6-2/TRBV6-3; clone_size: -; d_call: -; cdr3_aa: CVNSQEGAPVRKQYF; cdr3_nt: TGTGTCAACAGCCAAGAGGGAGCGCCCGTCCGCAAGCAGTACTTC
j_call: TRBJ2-1; v_call: TRBV5-1; clone_size: -; d_call: TRBD1; cdr3_aa: CASSLEDRGRGEQFF; cdr3_nt: TGCGCCAGCAGCTTGGAAGACAGGGGGCGCGGTGAGCAGTTCTTC
j_call: TRBJ1-6; v_call: TRBV6-1; clone_size: many; d_call: -; cdr3_aa: CAIWGGAAHSPLHF; cdr3_nt: TGTGCCATCTGGGGAGGAGCGGCTCACTCACCCCTCCACTTT
j_call: TRBJ2-7; v_call: TRBV6-5; clone_size: -; d_call: -; cdr3_aa: CATGNGGGTRYEQYF; cdr3_nt: TGTGCCACCGGCAATGGTGGAGGCACTCGCTACGAGCAGTACTTC
j_call: TRBJ1-2; v_call: TRBV12-3/TRBV12-4; clone_size: -; d_call: -; cdr3_aa: CASSWDDYYGNTF; cdr3_nt: TGTGCCAGCAGTTGGGACGACTACTATGGCAACACCTTC
j_call: TRBJ1-2; v_call: TRBV29-1; clone_size: -; d_call: -; cdr3_aa: CTVVSIGTDYGYTF; cdr3_nt: TGCACCGTTGTCTCCATCGGGACGGACTATGGCTACACCTTC
j_call: TRBJ1-6; v_call: TRBV20-1; clone_size: few; d_call: TRBD1; cdr3_aa: CSARDRTPGGRNNSPLHF; cdr3_nt: TGCAGTGCTAGAGATAGGACGCCAGGGGGCAGAAATAATTCACCCCTCCACTTT
j_call: TRBJ2-1; v_call: TRBV29-1; clone_size: -; d_call: -; cdr3_aa: CSVPGPSYNEQLF; cdr3_nt: TGCAGCGTGCCGGGACCTTCCTACAATGAGCAGCTCTTC
j_call: TRBJ2-7; v_call: TRBV29-1; clone_size: -; d_call: -; cdr3_aa: CSVGGWGTPSAEQYF; cdr3_nt: TGCAGCGTTGGGGGGTGGGGCACTCCCTCGGCCGAGCAGTACTTC
j_call: TRBJ2-6; v_call: TRBV11-2; clone_size: -; d_call: -; cdr3_aa: CASTLVPKDGPSGANVLTF; cdr3_nt: TGTGCCAGCACCTTAGTTCCAAAGGACGGGCCCTCTGGAGCCAACGTCCTGACTTTC
j_call: TRBJ2-1; v_call: TRBV5-4; clone_size: -; d_call: -; cdr3_aa: CASSSEGGGLSEQFF; cdr3_nt: TGTGCCAGCTCTTCGGAGGGGGGGGGCCTCAGTGAGCAGTTCTTC
j_call: TRBJ1-2; v_call: TRBV20-1; clone_size: -; d_call: TRBD1; cdr3_aa: CSDSRDRGLDGYTF; cdr3_nt: TGCAGTGATAGCCGGGACAGGGGGCTAGATGGCTACACTTTC
j_call: TRBJ2-3; v_call: TRBV11-3; clone_size: -; d_call: -; cdr3_aa: CASSPVMGGRTDMQYF; cdr3_nt: TGTGCCAGCAGCCCAGTGATGGGGGGACGCACAGATATGCAGTACTTT
j_call: TRBJ2-1; v_call: TRBV11-2; clone_size: -; d_call: TRBD2; cdr3_aa: CASSLAGGPAVNERPF; cdr3_nt: TGTGCCAGCAGCTTAGCGGGGGGGCCTGCTGTAAATGAGCGGCCCTTC
j_call: TRBJ1-5; v_call: TRBV6-5; clone_size: -; d_call: -; cdr3_aa: CASSYGGSRQPQHF; cdr3_nt: TGTGCCAGCAGTTACGGGGGGTCAAGGCAGCCCCAGCACTTT
j_call: TRBJ2-1; v_call: TRBV11-1; clone_size: -; d_call: TRBD1; cdr3_aa: CAGGVYGTGGEQFF; cdr3_nt: TGTGCCGGCGGCGTTTACGGGACAGGGGGTGAGCAGTTCTTC
j_call: TRBJ2-7; v_call: TRBV20-1; clone_size: -; d_call: -; cdr3_aa: CSARDNWERGLYEQYF; cdr3_nt: TGCAGTGCTAGAGACAACTGGGAACGGGGACTTTACGAGCAGTACTTC
j_call: TRBJ1-6; v_call: TRBV20-1; clone_size: once; d_call: -; cdr3_aa: CSARDSYENPYHF; cdr3_nt: TGCAGTGCTAGAGATTCTTACGAGAACCCCTACCACTTT
j_call: TRBJ2-2; v_call: TRBV10-1; clone_size: -; d_call: -; cdr3_aa: CACGRQSNTGELFF; cdr3_nt: TGCGCCTGCGGTAGACAGTCGAACACCGGGGAGCTGTTTTTT
j_call: TRBJ2-1; v_call: TRBV4-3; clone_size: many; d_call: -; cdr3_aa: CASSQTQVSSSYNEQFF; cdr3_nt: TGCGCCAGCAGCCAGACTCAGGTGTCGAGCTCCTACAATGAGCAGTTCTTC
j_call: TRBJ1-6; v_call: TRBV6-1; clone_size: -; d_call: -; cdr3_aa: CASNDSFNSPLHF; cdr3_nt: TGTGCCAGCAATGATTCATTTAACTCACCCCTCCACTTT
j_call: TRBJ2-7; v_call: TRBV20-1; clone_size: -; d_call: TRBD2; cdr3_aa: CSARDLAGVKQYF; cdr3_nt: TGCAGTGCTAGAGATCTAGCGGGGGTCAAACAGTACTTC
j_call: TRBJ2-3; v_call: TRBV11-1; clone_size: -; d_call: TRBD2; cdr3_aa: CAGSSIAGATDTQYF; cdr3_nt: TGTGCCGGCAGCTCCATAGCGGGGGCCACGGATACGCAGTATTTT
j_call: TRBJ2-7; v_call: TRBV6-2/TRBV6-3; clone_size: once; d_call: TRBD2; cdr3_aa: CASSYPLGTNSYKQYF; cdr3_nt: TGTGCCAGCAGTTACCCCCTGGGGACTAACTCCTACAAGCAATACTTC
j_call: TRBJ1-5; v_call: TRBV12-3/TRBV12-4; clone_size: -; d_call: -; cdr3_aa: CAGIHRVGNQPQHF; cdr3_nt: TGTGCCGGCATCCACAGGGTCGGCAATCAGCCCCAGCATTTT
j_call: TRBJ1-1; v_call: TRBV20-1; clone_size: few; d_call: -; cdr3_aa: CSGSTERVFF; cdr3_nt: TGCAGTGGGTCGACAGAGCGAGTTTTCTTT
j_call: TRBJ1-6; v_call: TRBV12-3/TRBV12-4; clone_size: few; d_call: -; cdr3_aa: CASSFTRDSPLHF; cdr3_nt: TGTGCCAGCTCGTTTACTAGGGATTCACCCCTCCACTTT
j_call: TRBJ2-1; v_call: TRBV6-2/TRBV6-3; clone_size: -; d_call: -; cdr3_aa: CASGYWENEQFF; cdr3_nt: TGTGCCAGCGGTTACTGGGAGAATGAGCAGTTCTTC
j_call: TRBJ1-1; v_call: TRBV6-1; clone_size: many; d_call: -; cdr3_aa: CASSGGQTVLNTEAFF; cdr3_nt: TGTGCCAGCAGTGGCGGACAGACCGTACTAAACACTGAAGCTTTCTTT
j_call: TRBJ1-1; v_call: TRBV20-1; clone_size: -; d_call: -; cdr3_aa: CSASVGMNTEDFF; cdr3_nt: TGCAGTGCTAGTGTAGGGATGAACACTGAAGATTTCTTT
j_call: TRBJ2-7; v_call: TRBV6-1; clone_size: -; d_call: -; cdr3_aa: CASSEQSPRNLYEHYF; cdr3_nt: TGTGCCAGCAGTGAACAGAGTCCCAGGAACCTCTACGAGCACTACTTC
j_call: TRBJ1-5; v_call: TRBV7-8; clone_size: once; d_call: TRBD1; cdr3_aa: CASSYGEAGGGQAQHF; cdr3_nt: TGTGCCAGCAGCTATGGGGAGGCAGGGGGCGGTCAGGCCCAGCATTTT
j_call: TRBJ2-3; v_call: TRBV20-1; clone_size: -; d_call: -; cdr3_aa: CSAPSGSRTDTQYF; cdr3_nt: TGCAGTGCGCCCTCTGGGAGTCGCACAGATACGCAGTATTTT
j_call: TRBJ2-2; v_call: TRBV5-5; clone_size: -; d_call: -; cdr3_aa: CASSLAVQGELFF; cdr3_nt: TGTGCCAGCAGCTTGGCCGTTCAGGGGGAGCTGTTTTTT
j_call: TRBJ2-1; v_call: TRBV11-3; clone_size: -; d_call: TRBD2; cdr3_aa: CASSQGLAGGRSYNGQFF; cdr3_nt: TGTGCCAGCAGCCAGGGACTAGCGGGGGGCCGCTCCTACAATGGACAGTTCTTC
j_call: TRBJ1-2; v_call: TRBV4-3; clone_size: many; d_call: -; cdr3_aa: CASSPSQSWTAEGYTF; cdr3_nt: TGCGCCAGCAGCCCTTCCCAGTCTTGGACCGCAGAAGGCTACACCTTC
j_call: TRBJ2-7; v_call: TRBV5-6; clone_size: -; d_call: TRBD2; cdr3_aa: CASSLGGGSYEQYF; cdr3_nt: TGTGCCAGCAGCTTGGGGGGGGGGTCCTACGAGCAGTACTTC
j_call: TRBJ2-3; v_call: TRBV20-1; clone_size: -; d_call: TRBD2; cdr3_aa: CSTRDIRRTSTDTQYF; cdr3_nt: TGCAGTACTAGAGATATTCGGCGGACTAGCACAGATACACAGTATTTT